These T cell receptor beta chains were read from a single sample in a study of CD8+ T cells in alopecia areata. Profiling relied on immunoSEQ multiplex PCR, and the TCRdb table lists in-frame clones only, not all of them. This sample has approximately 29,000 clones; 60% to 85% occur once, and the top ten carry about 20%. The sample taken for sequencing was NKG2D-low CD8+ T cells sorted from blood. All receptors come from a human donor with alopecia areata. CDR3s include the opening cysteine and the closing phenylalanine or tryptophan. Each record gives: CDR3 protein, CDR3 DNA, D gene, clone size, V gene, J gene. A D gene is named only where the DNA matches it firmly. Only part of the rows carry a size: once, few, many, or a class if the clone is expanded.

CDR3: CASGTLSDDTQYF; DNA: TGTGCCAGTGGGACATTGAGTGACGATACGCAGTATTTT; D: NA; size: NA; V: TRBV19; J: TRBJ2-3
CDR3: CAWSVLTGVLETQYF; DNA: TGTGCCTGGAGTGTGCTCACAGGGGTTTTAGAGACCCAGTACTTC; D: TRBD1; size: NA; V: TRBV30; J: TRBJ2-5
CDR3: CASSDLTGNEQFF; DNA: TGTGCCAGCAGTGACCTAACCGGGAATGAGCAGTTCTTC; D: NA; size: NA; V: TRBV25-1; J: TRBJ2-1
CDR3: CASSLGPAAITGELFF; DNA: TGTGCCAGCAGTTTGGGACCGGCGGCCATCACCGGGGAGCTGTTTTTT; D: NA; size: NA; V: TRBV2; J: TRBJ2-2
CDR3: CASSHGQGRGYEQYF; DNA: TGTGCCAGCAGCCACGGACAGGGACGGGGCTACGAGCAGTACTTC; D: TRBD1; size: NA; V: TRBV14; J: TRBJ2-7
CDR3: CASSLGVSYNEQFF; DNA: TGCGCCAGCAGCTTGGGGGTCTCCTACAATGAGCAGTTCTTC; D: NA; size: NA; V: TRBV5-1; J: TRBJ2-1
CDR3: CASSLYGLNTEAFF; DNA: TGTGCCAGCAGTTTATACGGCCTGAACACTGAAGCTTTCTTT; D: NA; size: NA; V: TRBV27; J: TRBJ1-1
CDR3: CSVIGETGELFF; DNA: TGCAGCGTAATAGGCGAAACCGGGGAGCTGTTTTTT; D: NA; size: NA; V: TRBV29-1; J: TRBJ2-2
CDR3: CASSSTGVGEQYF; DNA: TGTGCCAGCAGCTCCACAGGGGTAGGCGAGCAGTACTTC; D: TRBD1; size: NA; V: TRBV13; J: TRBJ2-7
CDR3: CASSPGLAGLDTQYF; DNA: TGTGCCAGCAGTCCGGGACTAGCGGGATTAGATACGCAGTATTTT; D: TRBD2; size: NA; V: TRBV27; J: TRBJ2-3
CDR3: CASSLGYTEAFF; DNA: TGTGCCAGCAGCTTAGGGTACACTGAAGCTTTCTTT; D: NA; size: few; V: TRBV7-2; J: TRBJ1-1
CDR3: CASTSGRPSNYGYTF; DNA: TGTGCCAGCACCTCGGGCAGACCAAGTAACTATGGCTACACCTTC; D: NA; size: NA; V: TRBV28; J: TRBJ1-2
CDR3: CASSLQGGEQYF; DNA: TGTGCCAGCAGCCTACAGGGGGGCGAGCAGTACTTC; D: TRBD1; size: once; V: TRBV6-6; J: TRBJ2-7
CDR3: CASGLNPYEQYF; DNA: TGTGCTAGTGGTTTGAATCCCTACGAGCAGTACTTC; D: NA; size: NA; V: TRBV12-5; J: TRBJ2-7
CDR3: CATSRGYGGDEQYF; DNA: TGTGCCACCAGCAGAGGTTACGGGGGCGACGAGCAGTACTTC; D: NA; size: NA; V: TRBV15; J: TRBJ2-7
CDR3: CASSLMVLLSNTGELFF; DNA: TGTGCCAGCAGCTTAATGGTCCTGTTGTCGAACACCGGGGAGCTGTTTTTT; D: NA; size: few; V: TRBV11-2; J: TRBJ2-2
CDR3: CASSSGTASTGELFF; DNA: TGTGCCAGCAGCTCAGGGACAGCGAGCACCGGGGAGCTGTTTTTT; D: TRBD1; size: NA; V: TRBV7-9; J: TRBJ2-2
CDR3: CASSIGGAHTEAFF; DNA: TGTGCCAGTAGTATCGGTGGTGCCCACACTGAAGCTTTCTTT; D: NA; size: few; V: TRBV19; J: TRBJ1-1
CDR3: CSVGQGASYEQYF; DNA: TGCAGCGTTGGTCAGGGTGCCTCCTACGAGCAGTACTTC; D: NA; size: NA; V: TRBV29-1; J: TRBJ2-7
CDR3: CASSPRITDYEQYF; DNA: TGTGCCAGCAGTCCCCGGATTACGGACTACGAGCAGTACTTC; D: NA; size: NA; V: TRBV28; J: TRBJ2-7
CDR3: CASSWTGGYQETQYF; DNA: TGTGCCAGCAGCTGGACGGGGGGGTACCAAGAGACCCAGTACTTC; D: TRBD2; size: NA; V: TRBV5-4; J: TRBJ2-5
CDR3: CSVEDDTQRMSYNEQFF; DNA: TGCAGCGTTGAAGACGATACTCAGCGGATGTCGTACAATGAGCAGTTCTTC; D: NA; size: NA; V: TRBV29-1; J: TRBJ2-1
CDR3: CSVPGQGAGYNEQFF; DNA: TGCAGCGTTCCCGGGCAGGGGGCGGGCTACAATGAGCAGTTCTTC; D: TRBD1; size: NA; V: TRBV29-1; J: TRBJ2-1
CDR3: CASSPTGSNQPQHF; DNA: TGTGCCAGTAGCCCGACAGGTAGCAATCAGCCCCAGCATTTT; D: NA; size: few; V: TRBV19; J: TRBJ1-5
CDR3: CASSTGGGTDTQYF; DNA: TGCGCCAGCAGCACGGGGGGTGGCACAGATACGCAGTATTTT; D: TRBD2; size: NA; V: TRBV4-3; J: TRBJ2-3
CDR3: CASSLLQGGQETQYF; DNA: TGTGCCAGCAGTCTCCTACAGGGCGGCCAAGAGACCCAGTACTTC; D: NA; size: NA; V: TRBV28; J: TRBJ2-5
CDR3: CASSLFTEAFF; DNA: TGTGCCAGCAGCTTATTTACTGAAGCTTTCTTT; D: NA; size: NA; V: TRBV11-2; J: TRBJ1-1
CDR3: CASSLGSTDTQYF; DNA: TGCGCCAGCAGCCTCGGGAGCACAGATACGCAGTATTTT; D: NA; size: NA; V: TRBV5-1; J: TRBJ2-3
CDR3: CASSPQGITDTQYF; DNA: TGTGCCAGCTCACCACAGGGGATCACAGATACGCAGTATTTT; D: NA; size: NA; V: TRBV18; J: TRBJ2-3
CDR3: CASSSEADFYEQYF; DNA: TGTGCCAGCAGCTCCGAAGCTGACTTCTACGAGCAGTACTTC; D: NA; size: NA; V: TRBV11-2; J: TRBJ2-7
CDR3: CSVEETMGLYGYTF; DNA: TGCAGCGTTGAAGAAACAATGGGGCTATATGGCTACACCTTC; D: NA; size: NA; V: TRBV29-1; J: TRBJ1-2
CDR3: CASSQDFGREGPAQETQYF; DNA: TGTGCCAGCAGCCAAGATTTTGGGCGGGAGGGCCCGGCCCAAGAGACCCAGTACTTC; D: TRBD2; size: once; V: TRBV4-2; J: TRBJ2-5
CDR3: CASSRLAGEVETQYF; DNA: TGTGCCAGCAGCCGACTAGCGGGAGAAGTGGAGACCCAGTACTTC; D: TRBD2; size: few; V: TRBV6-4; J: TRBJ2-5
CDR3: CASSLLGDQPQHF; DNA: TGTGCCAGCAGTTTATTGGGGGATCAGCCCCAGCATTTT; D: NA; size: NA; V: TRBV27; J: TRBJ1-5
CDR3: CASSLSSGVTQHF; DNA: TGTGCCAGCAGTTTATCTTCAGGGGTGACCCAGCATTTT; D: NA; size: NA; V: TRBV27; J: TRBJ1-5
CDR3: CASSLYSTNTGELFF; DNA: TGTGCCAGCAGCTTGTACTCTACGAACACCGGGGAGCTGTTTTTT; D: NA; size: NA; V: TRBV5-4; J: TRBJ2-2
CDR3: CSVPGPIGELFF; DNA: TGCAGCGTCCCTGGACCGATCGGGGAGCTGTTTTTT; D: NA; size: NA; V: TRBV29-1; J: TRBJ2-2
CDR3: CAWSLGHTAVDEQFF; DNA: TGTGCCTGGAGCTTAGGACACACCGCCGTTGATGAGCAGTTCTTC; D: NA; size: NA; V: TRBV30; J: TRBJ2-1
CDR3: CASSLMGNEQFF; DNA: TGTGCCAGCAGCTTAATGGGGAATGAGCAGTTCTTC; D: NA; size: NA; V: TRBV7-9; J: TRBJ2-1
CDR3: CASSSGTYTSTDTQYF; DNA: TGTGCCAGCAGTTCCGGGACTTACACTAGCACAGATACGCAGTATTTT; D: NA; size: few; V: TRBV28; J: TRBJ2-3
CDR3: CASSIITGNTEAFF; DNA: TGTGCCAGCAGCATCATTACCGGGAACACTGAAGCTTTCTTT; D: NA; size: NA; V: TRBV7-9; J: TRBJ1-1
CDR3: CASWGGSVHEQFF; DNA: TGTGCCAGCTGGGGCGGGAGCGTCCATGAGCAGTTCTTC; D: TRBD2; size: NA; V: TRBV6-5; J: TRBJ2-1
CDR3: CSVVYKGYEQYF; DNA: TGCAGCGTTGTCTATAAGGGTTACGAGCAGTACTTC; D: NA; size: NA; V: TRBV29-1; J: TRBJ2-7
CDR3: CASSLGAGTYTF; DNA: TGTGCCAGCAGCTTAGGTGCAGGGACCTACACCTTC; D: NA; size: few; V: TRBV7-9; J: TRBJ1-2
CDR3: CASSPFSGDTQYF; DNA: TGTGCCAGCAGCCCTTTCTCGGGAGATACGCAGTATTTT; D: NA; size: NA; V: TRBV14; J: TRBJ2-3
CDR3: CASSLSGVLEQYF; DNA: TGTGCCAGCAGTTTATCCGGTGTTCTGGAGCAGTACTTC; D: NA; size: NA; V: TRBV27; J: TRBJ2-7
CDR3: CASSFEAGYEQYF; DNA: TGTGCCAGCAGTTTCGAGGCCGGATACGAGCAGTACTTC; D: NA; size: NA; V: TRBV27; J: TRBJ2-7
CDR3: CASSTSAYEQYF; DNA: TGTGCCAGCTCCACTAGTGCCTACGAGCAGTACTTC; D: NA; size: NA; V: TRBV6-6; J: TRBJ2-7
CDR3: CASSDSREGLGTDTQYF; DNA: TGTGCCAGCAGTGACTCGCGGGAGGGCCTGGGCACAGATACGCAGTATTTT; D: TRBD2; size: NA; V: TRBV6-4; J: TRBJ2-3
CDR3: CASSFLGGRGETQYF; DNA: TGTGCCAGCAGTTTTCTTGGCGGGAGAGGAGAGACCCAGTACTTC; D: TRBD2; size: NA; V: TRBV28; J: TRBJ2-5
CDR3: CASTPGASGSYEQYF; DNA: TGTGCCAGCACCCCGGGGGCTAGCGGGAGCTACGAGCAGTACTTC; D: TRBD2; size: NA; V: TRBV6-1; J: TRBJ2-7
CDR3: CASSHDRINQPQHF; DNA: TGTGCCAGCAGTCATGACAGAATCAATCAGCCCCAGCATTTT; D: NA; size: few; V: TRBV28; J: TRBJ1-5
CDR3: CASSHYGGHEQYF; DNA: TGTGCCAGCAGCCATTATGGGGGACACGAGCAGTACTTC; D: NA; size: few; V: TRBV13; J: TRBJ2-7
CDR3: CASSLEPGVHYEQYF; DNA: TGTGCCAGCAGCTTAGAGCCGGGGGTTCACTACGAGCAGTACTTC; D: NA; size: few; V: TRBV7-2; J: TRBJ2-7
CDR3: CASSLVGGRSYEQYF; DNA: TGTGCCAGCAGTTTAGTGGGGGGGAGGTCCTACGAGCAGTACTTC; D: TRBD2; size: NA; V: TRBV27; J: TRBJ2-7